The next 26 T cell receptor beta chains were all read from a single sample in a study of blood T cell repertoires in COVID-19. TCRdb keeps only in-frame clones here, not all; method: immunoSEQ multiplex PCR. Of some 23,000 clones listed, roughly 80% were seen once; the top ten hold under 75%. Sequenced sample: peripheral blood. These TCRs come from a woman at least 80 years old with acute or convalescent COVID-19.

The chain joins TRBV4-3 to TRBJ2-7, with TRBD2 identical over 7 bases. The CDR3 covers 15 residues. Germline trimming cut 1 base from V and 5 bases from J; bases unmatched to any gene: 8. Per the germline V gene, CDR1 is LGHNA and CDR2 is YSLEER. The CDR3 bases are TGCGCCAGCAGCCAAGGGTCTAGCGGTCCTAACGAGCAGTACTTC. This sequence encodes CASSQGSSGPNEQYF.

The chain joins TRBV12-1 to TRBJ2-2; the tabulated D call, TRBD2, remains unverified against the DNA. TRBV12-1 is tagged as a pseudogene. CDR3 length: 13 amino acids. CDR3 region: CASSFLVSGELFF. The DNA of the CDR3 is TGTGCCAGCAGCTTTCTCGTATCCGGGGAGCTGTTTTTT.

The chain combines TRBV6-6 with TRBJ2-1; 7 positions match TRBD2. This CDR3 is 13 amino acids long. Germline values: CDR1 MNHNY, CDR2 SVGAGI (reference sequence). Trimming removed 7 bases from V and 6 bases from J; junction bases left unmatched: 6. As DNA, the CDR3 is TGTGCCAGCACTTTACCGGGAGGCAATGAGCAGTTCTTC. Its translation is CASTLPGGNEQFF.

This clone appeared a single time. The chain is built from TRBV29-1 and TRBJ1-2; no clear D. Trimming removed 1 base from V and 8 bases from J, with 5 bases in between. Germline assignment: CDR1 SQVTM and CDR2 ANQGSEA. CDR3 size: 10 residues. The CDR3 nucleotides read TGCAGCGTTGAAGCCGGGGGCTACACCTTC. Translating it yields CSVEAGGYTF.

CDR3 DNA sequence: TGTGCCAGTAGGGGGACAGGGGGCGACACCGGGGAGCTGTTTTTT. This encodes CASRGTGGDTGELFF. This chain connects TRBV19 to TRBJ2-2, with 12 nucleotides matching TRBD1. Per the germline V gene, CDR1 is LNHDA and CDR2 is SQIVND (reference sequence). V gave up 6 bases and J gave up 3 bases; unmatched junction bases: 2. This CDR3 comprises 15 residues.

The chain carries TRBV5-1 and TRBJ2-1, with TRBD2 matching over 14 bases. V gave up 5 bases and J gave up 3 bases; unmatched junction bases: 10. Per germline, CDR1 SGHRS and CDR2 YFSETQ. This CDR3 region has 18 residues. The CDR3 DNA follows: TGCGCCAGCAGTCCCGGGACTAGCGGGGGTTCCTACTACAATGAGCAGTTCTTC. It yields the protein CASSPGTSGGSYYNEQFF. The full variable domain, completed using reference TRBV5-1 and TRBJ2-1, is KAGVTQTPRYLIKTRGQQVTLSCSPISGHRSVSWYQQTPGQGLQFLFEYFSETQRNKGNFPGRFSGRQFSNSRSEMNVSTLELGDSALYLCASSPGTSGGSYYNEQFFGPGTRLTVL.

The rearrangement links TRBV5-6 to TRBJ2-3; D is possibly TRBD1 (6 bases). Trimming shortened V by 4 bases and J by 0 bases, and 15 bases separated the two germline ends. CDR3 length: 16 residues. CDR1 and CDR2 from the germline V gene are SGHDT and YYEEEE. The CDR3 spells CASSHGTPISTDTQYF. CDR3 in DNA: TGTGCCAGCAGCCATGGGACACCAATAAGCACAGATACGCAGTATTTT.

The J gene is TRBJ1-2, the V gene TRBV19; D is ambiguous. Per germline, CDR1 LNHDA and CDR2 SQIVND (reference sequence). The ends were cut back, 11 bases at V and 0 bases at J, with 7 bases in the middle. The CDR3 is made up of 11 amino acids. The CDR3 is CAGSSNYGYTF. The DNA of the CDR3 is TGTGCCGGCTCTTCTAACTATGGCTACACCTTC.

J is TRBJ1-4 and V is TRBV2; TRBD1 matches at 9 bases. Germline V gives CDR1 SNHLY, CDR2 FYNNEI. This CDR3 has 14 residues. V shed 7 bases and J 7 bases; nucleotides not matched to a gene: 7. CDR3 in amino acids: CASTLQGASEKLFF. CDR3 nucleotides: TGTGCCAGCACCTTACAGGGGGCAAGTGAAAAACTGTTTTTT. Combining the CDR3 with reference TRBV2 and TRBJ1-4 gives the whole variable domain EPEVTQTPSHQVTQMGQEVILRCVPISNHLYFYWYRQILGQKVEFLVSFYNNEISEKSEIFDDQFSVERPDGSNFTLKIRSTKLEDSAMYFCASTLQGASEKLFFGSGTQLSVL.

The chain recombines TRBV6-1 with TRBJ1-1; TRBD1 aligns across 7 bases. The germline V gene encodes CDR1 MNHNS and CDR2 SASEGT. The length of the CDR3 is 14 residues. V lost 2 bases, J lost 7 bases, and 7 bases stayed unmatched. The DNA for the CDR3 is TGTGCCAGCAGTGAAAGGAAGGGGGCGGATGAAGCTTTCTTT. It yields the protein CASSERKGADEAFF.

A single count supports this clone. V is TRBV7-8 and J is TRBJ1-4; D ambiguous. There are 15 residues in the CDR3. In germline, CDR1 is SGHVS, CDR2 FQNEAQ. Trimming shortened V by 2 bases and J by 6 bases, and 13 bases separated the two germline ends. CDR3 bases: TGTGCCAGCAGCTTACGGGGTATCTCTTATGAAAAACTGTTTTTT. Encoded protein: CASSLRGISYEKLFF.

V and J are TRBV6-5 and TRBJ1-2, with D possibly matching TRBD1 (5 bases). Germline V gives CDR1 MNHEY, CDR2 SVGAGI. V lost 6 bases to trimming and J lost 3 bases, with 11 bases between them. The CDR3 is 13 amino acids. CDR3 in DNA: TGTGCCAGCAGAGCACAGGAGTACTATGGCTACACCTTC. Residues: CASRAQEYYGYTF.

This chain joins TRBV5-6 and TRBJ2-7; TRBD1 matches 9 bases. The germline CDR1 and CDR2 sequences are SGHDT and YYEEEE. V gave up 0 bases and J gave up 3 bases; unmatched junction bases: 7. This CDR3 has 16 amino acids. The CDR3 bases are TGTGCCAGCAGCTTGGATCCGGGACAGGGTGGCTACGAGCAGTACTTC. Its translation is CASSLDPGQGGYEQYF.

The V gene is TRBV18, the J gene TRBJ2-7; possible D gene TRBD2, 7 bases. The CDR3 covers 16 residues. Trimming took 6 bases from V and 2 from J, leaving 20 bases between them. Germline CDR1 reads KGHSH; CDR2 reads LQKENI. The CDR3 sequence is CASSWGGGFSTYEQYF. The DNA of the CDR3 is TGTGCCAGCTCGTGGGGGGGCGGATTCTCAACCTACGAGCAGTACTTC. The whole variable domain, remainder taken from reference TRBV18 and TRBJ2-7, is NAGVMQNPRHLVRRRGQEARLRCSPMKGHSHVYWYRQLPEEGLKFMVYLQKENIIDESGMPKERFSAEFPKEGPSILRIQQVVRGDSAAYFCASSWGGGFSTYEQYFGPGTRLTVT.

This chain uses TRBV2 with TRBJ2-5; possibly TRBD2 for D (6 bases). The CDR3 is 14 amino acids. V was pared by 5 bases and J by 2 bases, with 12 bases between. CDR1 SNHLY and CDR2 FYNNEI come from the germline V gene. DNA of the CDR3: TGTGCCAGCAGTAATGTACTAGCACAAGAGACCCAGTACTTC. Its protein product is CASSNVLAQETQYF.

The genes are TRBV30 and TRBJ2-5, with D possibly being TRBD2 (6 bases). CDR3 length equals 13 residues. Germline values: CDR1 GTSNPN, CDR2 SVGIG (reference sequence). V gave up 0 bases and J gave up 2 bases, with 7 bases separating them. The CDR3 loop reads CAWSVGGQETQYF. CDR3 in DNA: TGTGCCTGGAGTGTAGGAGGGCAAGAGACCCAGTACTTC.

The J gene is TRBJ1-1, the V gene TRBV27; D is possibly TRBD1 (6 bases). The CDR3 covers 15 residues. The germline CDR1 and CDR2 sequences are MNHEY and SMNVEV (reference sequence). V gave up 7 bases and J gave up 1 base, with 16 bases separating them. The CDR3 DNA reads as TGTGCCAGCACCCTGGGGGGGCCGGGGAACACTGAAGCTTTCTTT. It is translated as CASTLGGPGNTEAFF.

This chain joins TRBV5-1 and TRBJ1-2; D may be TRBD1 (5 bases). The CDR3 extends over 13 amino acids. Germline-derived CDR1 and CDR2 are SGHRS and YFSETQ. The germline V and J ends were trimmed by 0 bases and 3 bases, with 6 bases remaining between them. Here the CDR3 DNA reads TGCGCCAGCAGCTTGGGCAGGGACTATGGCTACACCTTC. As protein: CASSLGRDYGYTF.

The sample holds one count of this clone. This chain connects TRBV11-2 to TRBJ1-2, with TRBD1 matching 9 bases. In germline, CDR1 is SGHAT, CDR2 FQNNGV. J was trimmed by 7 bases and V by 5 bases; bases with no gene match: 11. The CDR3 is 15 amino acids. CDR3 DNA: TGTGCCAGCAGCCCTGCCGGGACAGGGTGGGGTGGCTACACCTTC. It encodes CASSPAGTGWGGYTF.

This clone turned up a few times. V is TRBV30 and J is TRBJ1-1, with 11 bases that match TRBD1. The CDR3 is 14 residues long. The ends lost 5 bases at V and 10 bases at J; junction bases unmatched: 12. Germline CDR1 GTSNPN, CDR2 SVGIG (reference sequence). Written as DNA, the CDR3 is TGTGCCTGGTCAAGCCGGGACAGGGGGTGGGTAGCTTTCTTT. Translation gives CAWSSRDRGWVAFF.

This chain joins TRBV15 and TRBJ1-3, with TRBD1 matching 7 bases. With V trimmed by 1 base and J by 7 bases, 4 bases remained unmatched. The germline gives CDR1 LNHNV, CDR2 YYDKDF (reference sequence). The CDR3 is 14 amino acids. The CDR3 bases are TGTGCCACCAGCAGAGGCAGGGGGTTTAACACCATATATTTT. This gives the protein CATSRGRGFNTIYF.

This sequence joins TRBV7-3 and TRBJ2-4; D is undetermined. V was pared by 5 bases and J by 6 bases, with 11 bases between. The CDR3 consists of 13 residues. Germline CDR1 and CDR2: SGHTA and FQGTGA. In nucleotides, the CDR3 is TGTGCCAGCAGCACCGATCCGGGAAACATTCAGTACTTC. The encoded protein is CASSTDPGNIQYF.

V gene TRBV15 combines with J gene TRBJ1-6, with a weak D call TRBD1 (6 bases). V gave up 6 bases and J gave up 7 bases, with 13 bases separating them. This CDR3 spans 14 amino acids. Germline V gene data show CDR1 as LNHNV and CDR2 as YYDKDF (reference sequence). In nucleotides, the CDR3 is TGTGCCACCAGTACAGGGTTTAACAATTCACCCCTCCACTTT. It is translated as CATSTGFNNSPLHF.

The genes are TRBV27 and TRBJ2-7, with a possible D match to TRBD2 (6 bases). The CDR3 sequence is 18 residues long. The V end lost 3 bases, the J end lost 0 bases, and 21 bases lay between the germline ends. CDR1 MNHEY and CDR2 SMNVEV come from the germline V gene (reference sequence). The CDR3 DNA sequence: TGTGCCAGCAGTTTTCGGACTACCGGGAGCGAAGTCTCCTACGAGCAGTACTTC. The encoded protein is CASSFRTTGSEVSYEQYF.

The CDR3 DNA reads TGTGCCACCAACCCCCTTTGGGGTAGCGGGCAAGATGAGCAGTTCTTC. Translation: CATNPLWGSGQDEQFF. V usage is TRBV24-1 and J usage is TRBJ2-1; 7 positions match TRBD2. The germline V gene has CDR1 KGHDR and CDR2 SFDVKD. V lost 8 bases and J lost 8; bases outside the gene matches: 17. This CDR3 has 16 amino acids.

V is TRBV4-1 and J is TRBJ1-5; D perhaps matches TRBD1 (5 bases). Germline CDR1 and CDR2: MGHRA and YSYEKL. The CDR3 is 13 residues long. V was trimmed by 0 bases and J by 5 bases, leaving 5 bases between them. CDR3 nucleotide sequence: TGCGCCAGCAGCCAAGACAGGGATCAGCCCCAGCATTTT. This gives the protein CASSQDRDQPQHF.